This T cell receptor beta chain appears in the sequencing data of a study of T cell changes during pregnancy in multiple sclerosis. Some clones are missing from TCRdb's copy, which holds only in-frame ones; the method was immunoSEQ multiplex PCR. The data show over 45,000 clones, with roughly 94% seen just once and about 0.21% held by the top ten. With 6 bases clipped from V and 3 bases from J, the junction kept 1 base outside the gene matches. CDR1 is MDHEN, CDR2 SYDVKM, per germline. The CDR3 length is 14 residues. The V gene is TRBV28, the J gene TRBJ2-3, with 12 bases lining up with TRBD2. Sequences were derived from CD4+ T cells from peripheral blood mononuclear cells, sampled in the second trimester of pregnancy. The TCR originated in a female donor with multiple sclerosis, enrolled in a pregnancy study. Here the CDR3 DNA reads TGTGCCAGCAGGACTAGCGGGAGTACAGATACGCAGTATTTT. It is translated as CASRTSGSTDTQYF.